These T cell receptor beta chains were read from a single sample in a study of spatial heterogeneity in lung cancer. A single record per CDR3 protein comes from TCRdb applying MiXCR to the 5' RACE reads. Of around 12,000 distinct CDR3 sequences detected, under 7% appear once; the ten largest clones hold around 10%. The source material was lung tumor tissue, sampled at surgery. The receptors derive from a female donor with early-stage non-small cell lung cancer. Each CDR3 is given with its conserved first and last residue. A D gene is named only where the DNA matches it firmly.

D	V	CDR3
-	TRBV28	CASSRSGSSYNEQFF
-	TRBV5-6	CASSFGVGEQFF
-	TRBV7-2	CASKLRGNYEQYF
TRBD2	TRBV6-5	CASRDYFRSEQFF
-	TRBV7-2	CASSLGPVQPQHF
-	TRBV10-3	CAISELEEYNEQFF
-	TRBV6-2/TRBV6-3	CASAGIGYNEQFF
TRBD2	TRBV20-1	CSATGLAGGPGQDTQYF
-	TRBV5-4	CASSLGTQIRYGYTF
-	TRBV20-1	CSAREGTGRGYEQFF
-	TRBV7-9	CASSEWGEPQETQYF
-	TRBV5-1	CASSLGEGLTEAFF
-	TRBV2	CASSGQTSNQPQHF
-	TRBV6-2/TRBV6-3	CASRDSNQPQHF
-	TRBV20-1	CSARALWVGGPYNEQFF
-	TRBV11-2	CASSSTWNTEAFF
-	TRBV20-1	CSARDARATGQPQHF
-	TRBV20-1	CSAAPTGRVETQYF
-	TRBV28	CATQSGRRRAHEQFF
-	TRBV20-1	CSASSLSGINSPLHF
-	TRBV7-2	CASSLAGGRYNEQFF
-	TRBV4-1	CASSQEVQGGETQYF
-	TRBV2	CASSEGQYYGYTF
-	TRBV5-5	CASSAPGQHTGELFF
-	TRBV6-5	CASSYPRSKRGEETQYF
-	TRBV5-1	CASSGTAQRQETQYF
-	TRBV20-1	CSARGGSTEAFF
-	TRBV30	CAWTSRSTGELFF
-	TRBV20-1	CSAREIRGRQLYEQYF
-	TRBV6-5	CASRKRNQGRNQPQHF
-	TRBV4-3	CASSHLPSTDTQYF
-	TRBV7-9	CASRASSGEKLFF
-	TRBV3-1	CASSQSDRRGNTIYF
TRBD2	TRBV29-1	CSVGAREGDRLKSYEQYF
-	TRBV19	CAGLSESGEQFF
-	TRBV2	CASHLWRRDDGTYEQYF
-	TRBV2	CASMGLVGGNQPQHF
-	TRBV12-3/TRBV12-4	CASSRGGTQYF